This note documents a single T cell receptor (beta chain) sequence. Its antigen is unknown. Germline V gene data show CDR1 as SEHNR and CDR2 as FQNEAQ (reference sequence). V was shortened by 4 bases and J by 4 bases, with 10 bases between the two germline ends. This CDR3 has 13 amino acids. The treatment: approximately 9-day PBMC culture with coronavirus spike peptide pools or control peptides (ViraFEST assay). These data come from a study of vaccination and CD4 T cells after COVID-19. Scientists ran DNA taken from cultured CD4+ T cells through the Oncomine TCR Beta short-read assay for sequencing. One entry per CDR3 protein, called by TCRdb with MiXCR from the PCR reads. Of more than 15,000 distinct CDR3 sequences detected, roughly 55% appear once; the ten largest clones hold more than 6.5%.

This TCR came from a human donor who had recovered from COVID-19. The specimen was CD4+ T cells from blood, cultured in vitro. This chain joins TRBV7-9 and TRBJ2-5, with unresolved D. CDR3 in amino acids: CASSSRLGETQYF. CDR3 coding DNA: TGTGCCAGCAGCTCCCGTTTAGGAGAGACCCAGTACTTC.